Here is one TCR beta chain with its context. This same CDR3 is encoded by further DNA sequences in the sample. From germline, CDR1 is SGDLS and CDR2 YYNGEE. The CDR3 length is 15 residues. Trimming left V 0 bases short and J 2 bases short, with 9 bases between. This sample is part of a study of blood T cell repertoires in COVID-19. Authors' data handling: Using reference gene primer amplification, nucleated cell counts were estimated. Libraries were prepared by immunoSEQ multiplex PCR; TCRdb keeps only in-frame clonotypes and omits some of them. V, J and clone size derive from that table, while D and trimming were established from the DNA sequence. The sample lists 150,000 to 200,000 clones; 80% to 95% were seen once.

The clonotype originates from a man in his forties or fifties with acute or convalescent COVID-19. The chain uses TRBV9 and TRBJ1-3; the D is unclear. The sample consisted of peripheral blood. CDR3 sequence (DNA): TGTGCCAGCAGCGTAGCAGCGGGAACTGGAAACACCATATATTTT. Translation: CASSVAAGTGNTIYF.